This is a list of T cell receptor beta chains from one sample in a study of identical twins. TCRdb fed the 5' RACE reads into MiXCR, producing one record per CDR3 protein. The top ten clones hold about 0.47% of a sample with fewer than 550,000 distinct CDR3 sequences, approximately 16% of them seen once. The sample was also reused in another study, on yellow fever vaccine responses in identical twins.

The material sequenced was CD4+ T cells sorted from blood. The receptors come from a woman aged 18-35 years in good health. CDR3s include the opening cysteine and the closing phenylalanine or tryptophan. A D gene is named only where the DNA matches it firmly. Clone size appears in some rows only: once, few, many, or a class for an expanded clone.

abundance: .; j_gene: TRBJ2-1; d_gene: .; v_gene: TRBV6-1; CDR3nt: TGTGCCAGCAGTGAAGGATGGGGCCTGGCAAATGAGCAGTTCTTC; CDR3aa: CASSEGWGLANEQFF
abundance: .; j_gene: TRBJ2-1; d_gene: TRBD2; v_gene: TRBV20-1; CDR3nt: TGCAGTGCTAGAGGACTAGCGGACCGCTCCTACAATGAGCAGTTCTTC; CDR3aa: CSARGLADRSYNEQFF
abundance: .; j_gene: TRBJ2-1; d_gene: .; v_gene: TRBV15; CDR3nt: TGTGCCACCAGCAGAGATAGACTCGGCGTCAATGAGCAGTTCTTC; CDR3aa: CATSRDRLGVNEQFF
abundance: few; j_gene: TRBJ2-7; d_gene: TRBD2; v_gene: TRBV29-1; CDR3nt: TGCAGCGGTATTAGCGGGAGACTCTACGAGCAGTACTTC; CDR3aa: CSGISGRLYEQYF
abundance: few; j_gene: TRBJ2-2; d_gene: .; v_gene: TRBV6-1; CDR3nt: TGTGCCAGCAGGGTGACGAACACCGGGGAGCTGTTTTTT; CDR3aa: CASRVTNTGELFF
abundance: few; j_gene: TRBJ2-5; d_gene: TRBD1; v_gene: TRBV14; CDR3nt: TGTGCCAGCGCAAGAGGGGACAGGGGAGCGGAGACCCAGTACTTC; CDR3aa: CASARGDRGAETQYF
abundance: .; j_gene: TRBJ2-1; d_gene: TRBD2; v_gene: TRBV12-3/TRBV12-4; CDR3nt: TGTGCCTTCTGTTTGTCCGGGACTAGCGGGGGGACAACCTACAATGAGCAGTTCTTC; CDR3aa: CAFCLSGTSGGTTYNEQFF
abundance: few; j_gene: TRBJ2-3; d_gene: TRBD2; v_gene: TRBV15; CDR3nt: TGTGCCACCAGCAGACGGACTAGCAAAAACACAGATACGCAGTATTTT; CDR3aa: CATSRRTSKNTDTQYF
abundance: few; j_gene: TRBJ2-1; d_gene: .; v_gene: TRBV5-5; CDR3nt: TGTGCCAGCAGCTTGGATGTTTCGCCGCCCTCTCTCAATGAGCAGTTCTTC; CDR3aa: CASSLDVSPPSLNEQFF
abundance: many; j_gene: TRBJ2-5; d_gene: .; v_gene: TRBV12-3/TRBV12-4; CDR3nt: TGTGCCAGCAGTTTTGGGCTGAAAGAGACCCAGTACTTC; CDR3aa: CASSFGLKETQYF
abundance: many; j_gene: TRBJ2-1; d_gene: TRBD2; v_gene: TRBV20-1; CDR3nt: TGCAGTGCTAGTAGGACTAGCGCTGGTGAGCAGTTCTTC; CDR3aa: CSASRTSAGEQFF
abundance: few; j_gene: TRBJ2-1; d_gene: .; v_gene: TRBV7-2; CDR3nt: TGTGCCAGCAGCCTCGGCACCACGGTGGGCAATGAGCAGTTCTTC; CDR3aa: CASSLGTTVGNEQFF
abundance: few; j_gene: TRBJ2-1; d_gene: .; v_gene: TRBV29-1; CDR3nt: TGCAGCGTTGCGCTTCAGGGGGGTTGGTTCTTC; CDR3aa: CSVALQGGWFF